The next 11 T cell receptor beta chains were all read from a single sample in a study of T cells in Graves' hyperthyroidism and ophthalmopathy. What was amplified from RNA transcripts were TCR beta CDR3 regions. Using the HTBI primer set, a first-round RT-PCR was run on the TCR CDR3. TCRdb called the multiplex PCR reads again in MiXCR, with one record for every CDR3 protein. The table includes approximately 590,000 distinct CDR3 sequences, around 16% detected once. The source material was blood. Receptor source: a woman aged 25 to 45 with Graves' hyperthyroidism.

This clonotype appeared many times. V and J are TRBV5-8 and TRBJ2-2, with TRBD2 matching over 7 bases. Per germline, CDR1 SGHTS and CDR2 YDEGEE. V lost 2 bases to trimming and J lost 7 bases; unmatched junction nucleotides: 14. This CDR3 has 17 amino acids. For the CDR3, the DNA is TGTGCCAGCAGCTTCTCGGGGCTAGCGGCTCATAACGGGGAGCTGTTTTTT. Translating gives CASSFSGLAAHNGELFF.

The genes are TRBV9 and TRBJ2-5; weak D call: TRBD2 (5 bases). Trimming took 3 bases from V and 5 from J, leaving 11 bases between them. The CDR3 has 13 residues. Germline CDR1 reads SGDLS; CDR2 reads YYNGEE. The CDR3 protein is CASSAGDGETQYF. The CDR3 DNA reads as TGTGCCAGCAGCGCCGGGGATGGTGAGACCCAGTACTTC. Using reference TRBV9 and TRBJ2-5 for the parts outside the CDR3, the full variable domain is DSGVTQTPKHLITATGQRVTLRCSPRSGDLSVYWYQQSLDQGLQFLIQYYNGEERAKGNILERFSAQQFPDLHSELNLSSLELGDSALYFCASSAGDGETQYFGPGTRLLVL.

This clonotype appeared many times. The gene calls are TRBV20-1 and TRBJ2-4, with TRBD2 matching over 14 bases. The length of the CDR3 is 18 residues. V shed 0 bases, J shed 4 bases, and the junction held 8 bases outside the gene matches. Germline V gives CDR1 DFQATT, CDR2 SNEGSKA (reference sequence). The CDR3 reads CSARDIRLAGGFKNIQYF. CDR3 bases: TGCAGTGCTAGAGATATCCGACTAGCGGGAGGGTTTAAAAACATTCAGTACTTC.

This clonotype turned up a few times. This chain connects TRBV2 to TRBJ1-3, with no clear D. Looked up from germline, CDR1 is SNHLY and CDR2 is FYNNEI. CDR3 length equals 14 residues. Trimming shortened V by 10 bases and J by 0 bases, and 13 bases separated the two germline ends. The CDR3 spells CATTPVDSGNTIYF. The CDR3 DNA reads TGTGCCACTACCCCGGTAGACTCTGGAAACACCATATATTTT.

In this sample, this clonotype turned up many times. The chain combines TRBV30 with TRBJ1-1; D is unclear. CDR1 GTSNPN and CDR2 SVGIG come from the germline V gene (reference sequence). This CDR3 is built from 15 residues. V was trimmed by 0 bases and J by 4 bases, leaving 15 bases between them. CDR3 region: CAWSVWGWESTEAFF. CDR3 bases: TGTGCCTGGAGTGTCTGGGGATGGGAGAGCACTGAAGCTTTCTTT.

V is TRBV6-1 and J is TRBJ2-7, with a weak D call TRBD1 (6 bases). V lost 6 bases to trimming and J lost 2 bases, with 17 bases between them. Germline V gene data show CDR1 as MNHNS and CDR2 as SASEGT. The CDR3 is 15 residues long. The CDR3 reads CASRQTGSSTYEQYF. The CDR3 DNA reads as TGTGCCAGCAGGCAAACAGGGTCCTCTACCTACGAGCAGTACTTC.

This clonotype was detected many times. This CDR3 reads CASSTAATNYGYTF. The CDR3 bases are TGTGCCAGCTCGACAGCAGCGACTAACTATGGCTACACCTTC. The chain uses TRBV18 and TRBJ1-2, with D perhaps matching TRBD1 (5 bases). Germline V gene sequence: CDR1 KGHSH, CDR2 LQKENI. The CDR3 has 14 amino acids. The ends were cut back, 6 bases at V and 0 bases at J, with 11 bases in the middle.

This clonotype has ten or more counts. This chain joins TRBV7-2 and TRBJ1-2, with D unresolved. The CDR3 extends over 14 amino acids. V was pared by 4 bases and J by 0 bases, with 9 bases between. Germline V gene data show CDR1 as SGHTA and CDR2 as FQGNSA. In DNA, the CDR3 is TGTGCCAGCAGCTCGGGAGGGCCTAACTATGGCTACACCTTC. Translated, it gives CASSSGGPNYGYTF.

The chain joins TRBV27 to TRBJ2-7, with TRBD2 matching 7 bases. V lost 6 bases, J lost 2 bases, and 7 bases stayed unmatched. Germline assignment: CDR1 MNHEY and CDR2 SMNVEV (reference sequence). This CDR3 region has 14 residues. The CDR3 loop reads CASRGLAATYEQYF. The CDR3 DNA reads TGTGCCAGCAGAGGGCTAGCGGCTACCTACGAGCAGTACTTC.

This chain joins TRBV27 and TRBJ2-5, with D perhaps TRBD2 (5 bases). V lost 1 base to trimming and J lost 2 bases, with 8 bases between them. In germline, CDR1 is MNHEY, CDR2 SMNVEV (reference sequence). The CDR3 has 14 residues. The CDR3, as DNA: TGTGCCAGCAGTTTATACGGGGAGCAAGAGACCCAGTACTTC. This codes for CASSLYGEQETQYF.

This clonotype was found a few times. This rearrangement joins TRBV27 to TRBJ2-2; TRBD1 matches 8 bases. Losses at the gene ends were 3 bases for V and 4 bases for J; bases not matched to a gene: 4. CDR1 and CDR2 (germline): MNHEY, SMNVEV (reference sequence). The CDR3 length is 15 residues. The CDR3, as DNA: TGTGCCAGCAGTTTGGGACAGGCTCCCACCGGGGAGCTGTTTTTT. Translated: CASSLGQAPTGELFF.